This T cell receptor (beta chain) was recovered during a study of T cell responses to AZD1222 COVID-19 vaccine. Study results and caveats: Rises in breadth and depth of Spike-specific TCRs came after two AZD1222 doses. Donors skewed white British and female; clonal diversity was possibly underestimated.

Germline CDR1 is SGHTA and CDR2 is FQGNSA. V was pared by 3 bases and J by 4 bases, with 3 bases between. The CDR3 has 11 residues. About this clone itself: The target antigen is unknown.

Sequencing used immunoSEQ multiplex PCR; TCRdb keeps in-frame clones, though not all of them. In the table there are 85,000 to 100,000 clones, more than 80% of which are singletons. This sequence joins TRBV7-2 and TRBJ2-5; D is unclear. This material consisted of peripheral blood, taken on day 0 of AZD1222 vaccination. This TCR derives from an adult in good health. CDR3 in amino acids: CASSFGETQYF. Here the CDR3 DNA reads TGTGCCAGCAGCTTCGGAGAGACCCAGTACTTC.